This is a list of T cell receptor beta chains from one sample in a study of blood T cell repertoires in COVID-19. Repertoires were generated with immunoSEQ multiplex PCR, while TCRdb's copy carries only in-frame clones and drops some. The table shows 230,000 or so clones, with approximately 80% occurring only once. The specimen sequenced was peripheral blood. The origin of the receptors is a man aged 25 to 40 with active or convalescent COVID-19. Each CDR3 is given with its conserved first and last residue. A D gene is named only where the DNA matches it firmly. Only some rows state a clone size, as once, few, many or a class for expanded clones.

j_gene	d_gene	v_gene	abundance	CDR3aa	CDR3nt
TRBJ2-2	TRBD2	TRBV5-4	-	CASSLSGGASTGELFF	TGTGCCAGCAGTTTAAGCGGGGGGGCGAGCACCGGGGAGCTGTTTTTT
TRBJ2-3	-	TRBV4-2	-	CASSQRGDTQYF	TGTGCCAGCAGCCAAAGGGGGGATACGCAGTATTTT
TRBJ2-3	TRBD2	TRBV7-2	-	CASSKGRGGNTDTQYF	TGTGCCAGCAGCAAAGGGCGGGGGGGAAACACAGATACGCAGTATTTT
TRBJ1-1	TRBD1	TRBV30	-	CAWSTGGTEAFF	TGTGCCTGGAGTACAGGGGGGACTGAAGCTTTCTTT
TRBJ2-2	TRBD1	TRBV19	-	CASRTGPGELFF	TGTGCCAGCAGGACAGGGCCCGGGGAGCTGTTTTTT
TRBJ1-6	TRBD1	TRBV27	-	CASSLSRDSNSPLHF	TGTGCCAGCAGTTTATCTAGGGACAGTAATTCACCCCTCCACTTT
TRBJ2-3	TRBD2	TRBV4-3	-	CASSQEGGDTDTQYF	TGCGCCAGCAGCCAAGAGGGGGGGGACACAGATACGCAGTATTTT
TRBJ2-5	-	TRBV7-8	-	CASSLTVVFEETQYF	TGTGCCAGCAGCTTAACGGTAGTTTTCGAGGAGACCCAGTACTTC
TRBJ1-2	TRBD1	TRBV20-1	-	CSASPRDSYGYTF	TGCAGTGCTAGTCCCAGGGACAGCTATGGCTACACCTTC
TRBJ1-4	-	TRBV9	-	CASSSDPTVGEKLFF	TGTGCCAGCAGCTCAGATCCTACAGTGGGCGAAAAACTGTTTTTT
TRBJ2-3	-	TRBV4-2	-	CASSQRLGGITDTQYF	TGTGCCAGCAGCCAGCGGCTTGGCGGGATCACAGATACGCAGTATTTT
TRBJ1-1	TRBD1	TRBV6-6	few	CASSINRGTEAFF	TGTGCCAGCAGTATCAACAGGGGCACTGAAGCTTTCTTT
TRBJ1-2	-	TRBV7-9	-	CASSLFSARDGYTF	TGTGCCAGCAGCTTGTTTTCCGCGCGGGATGGCTACACCTTC
TRBJ1-4	-	TRBV5-1	-	CASRLTGTNEKLFF	TGCGCCAGCAGGTTAACAGGCACCAATGAAAAACTGTTTTTT
TRBJ2-1	-	TRBV5-1	-	CASSLGSGKVTDNEQFF	TGCGCCAGCAGCTTGGGAAGCGGAAAGGTCACTGACAATGAGCAGTTCTTC
TRBJ2-2	-	TRBV28	-	CASSPSGELFF	TGTGCCAGCAGCCCTAGCGGGGAGCTGTTTTTT
TRBJ1-4	-	TRBV11-1	-	CASSLGSGGHEKLFF	TGTGCCAGCAGCCTCGGTTCCGGGGGACATGAAAAACTGTTTTTT
TRBJ1-2	TRBD1	TRBV30	-	CAWSAQGGRSGYTF	TGTGCCTGGAGTGCCCAGGGGGGCAGGAGTGGCTACACCTTC
TRBJ2-1	-	TRBV24-1	-	CATSEVAKAVNEQFF	TGTGCCACCAGTGAGGTCGCGAAGGCGGTCAATGAGCAGTTCTTC
TRBJ1-1	-	TRBV30	-	CAWSVFAEAFF	TGTGCCTGGAGTGTGTTCGCTGAAGCTTTCTTT
TRBJ1-4	-	TRBV6-5	-	CASRRTNEKLFF	TGTGCCAGCAGGCGTACTAATGAAAAACTGTTTTTT
TRBJ2-1	-	TRBV27	-	CASTKAGGSYNEQFF	TGTGCCAGCACCAAAGCCGGGGGCTCCTACAATGAGCAGTTCTTC
TRBJ2-2	-	TRBV28	-	CASSLSTGELFF	TGTGCCAGCAGTTTGAGCACCGGGGAGCTGTTTTTT
TRBJ1-5	-	TRBV30	once	CAWSVGPAQPQHF	TGTGCCTGGAGTGTGGGGCCGGCTCAGCCCCAGCATTTT
TRBJ2-1	-	TRBV7-2	-	CASSFPTKRPAGDNEQFF	TGTGCCAGCAGCTTTCCCACCAAAAGGCCGGCCGGGGACAATGAGCAGTTCTTC
TRBJ1-4	-	TRBV28	-	CASSFPASPTTNEKLFF	TGTGCCAGCAGTTTCCCCGCTAGCCCGACAACTAATGAAAAACTGTTTTTT
TRBJ1-3	-	TRBV28	once	CASSLDSTIYF	TGTGCCAGCAGTTTGGACAGCACCATATATTTT
TRBJ1-2	-	TRBV3-1/TRBV3-2	-	CASSQQNVVYGYTF	TGTGCCAGCAGCCAACAGAATGTGGTCTATGGCTACACCTTC
TRBJ1-5	-	TRBV7-8	-	CASSRTLIEPQHF	TGTGCCAGCAGCCGGACACTTATAGAGCCCCAGCATTTT
TRBJ1-1	-	TRBV25-1	-	CASSELGTRNTEAFF	TGTGCCAGCAGTGAACTTGGGACAAGGAACACTGAAGCTTTCTTT
TRBJ1-2	TRBD1	TRBV27	-	CASSRQGGYGYTF	TGTGCCAGCAGCCGACAGGGAGGCTATGGCTACACCTTC
TRBJ2-5	TRBD1	TRBV7-9	-	CASSLQGARGETQYF	TGTGCCAGCAGCTTACAGGGGGCAAGGGGAGAGACCCAGTACTTC
TRBJ1-5	-	TRBV1	-	CTSSQDRGDSKEYSNQPQHF	TGCACCAGCAGCCAAGATCGAGGGGACAGCAAGGAATATAGCAATCAGCCCCAGCATTTT
TRBJ2-7	TRBD1	TRBV6-5	-	CASSYSWTGTYEQYF	TGTGCCAGCAGTTACTCGTGGACAGGGACCTACGAGCAGTACTTC
TRBJ2-3	TRBD1	TRBV2	once	CASRTGQGLDTQYF	TGTGCCAGCAGAACCGGACAGGGGTTGGATACGCAGTATTTT
TRBJ1-1	-	TRBV19	-	CASSMDWAGMNTEAFF	TGTGCCAGTAGTATGGATTGGGCAGGGATGAACACTGAAGCTTTCTTT
TRBJ2-7	TRBD1	TRBV4-1	-	CASSYSGTGGYEQYF	TGCGCCAGCAGCTACTCCGGGACAGGGGGCTACGAGCAGTACTTC
TRBJ2-7	-	TRBV28	-	CASSLHRRDYEQYF	TGTGCCAGCAGTCTCCACCGCCGGGACTACGAGCAGTACTTC
TRBJ1-2	-	TRBV27	-	CASSPGGGGGHGYTF	TGTGCCAGCAGCCCGGGGGGCGGAGGGGGACATGGCTACACCTTC
TRBJ2-2	TRBD2	TRBV15	-	CATSSGAGELGGELFF	TGTGCCACCAGCTCCGGAGCGGGGGAATTAGGCGGGGAGCTGTTTTTT
TRBJ1-5	-	TRBV30	-	CAWSEQTNQPQHF	TGTGCCTGGAGTGAACAGACCAATCAGCCCCAGCATTTT
TRBJ1-1	-	TRBV6-5	-	CASSYSPEGNTEAFF	TGTGCCAGCAGTTACTCTCCAGAGGGGAACACTGAAGCTTTCTTT
TRBJ1-2	-	TRBV28	-	CASRPPTSGLYGYTF	TGTGCCAGCCGCCCCCCAACCTCAGGCCTTTATGGCTACACCTTC
TRBJ2-3	TRBD2	TRBV5-1	once	CASKLAGARDTQYF	TGCGCCAGCAAGCTAGCGGGGGCTAGAGATACGCAGTATTTT
TRBJ2-7	-	TRBV2	-	CASTRLGATSEQYF	TGTGCCAGCACCAGACTAGGTGCGACGTCCGAGCAGTACTTC
TRBJ1-3	TRBD1	TRBV10-2	-	CASSGTGTVRDTIYF	TGCGCCAGCAGTGGGACCGGGACAGTTCGTGACACCATATATTTT
TRBJ2-3	-	TRBV5-6	-	CASSLASGQKTDTQYF	TGTGCCAGCAGCTTGGCAAGCGGCCAGAAGACAGATACGCAGTATTTT
TRBJ1-2	TRBD1	TRBV2	-	CASSEVKQGGTYGYTF	TGTGCCAGCAGTGAAGTAAAACAGGGGGGCACCTATGGCTACACCTTC
TRBJ2-5	TRBD2	TRBV7-2	-	CASSLNPSGVFGETQYF	TGTGCCAGCAGCTTAAATCCTAGCGGTGTGTTTGGAGAGACCCAGTACTTC
TRBJ2-1	TRBD2	TRBV9	-	CASSVETTGGHNEQFF	TGTGCCAGCAGCGTAGAAACTACGGGAGGGCACAATGAGCAGTTCTTC
TRBJ2-2	-	TRBV5-1	-	CASLSGYGNTGELFF	TGCGCCAGCCTGTCGGGTTACGGGAACACCGGGGAGCTGTTTTTT
TRBJ1-4	-	TRBV28	few	CASSLFGGAGTTNEKLFF	TGTGCCAGCAGTTTATTCGGGGGGGCTGGAACAACTAATGAAAAACTGTTTTTT
TRBJ2-7	TRBD1	TRBV18	-	CASSPADRGYEQYF	TGTGCCAGCTCACCGGCAGACAGGGGGTACGAGCAGTACTTC
TRBJ2-3	TRBD1	TRBV24-1	-	CATTDRGTDTQYF	TGTGCCACCACGGACAGGGGGACAGATACGCAGTATTTT
TRBJ2-7	TRBD1	TRBV27	-	CASSFGTGGYYEQYF	TGTGCCAGCAGTTTTGGGACAGGGGGTTATTACGAGCAGTACTTC